A selection of T cell receptor beta chains follows, all from one sample in a study of blood T cell repertoires in COVID-19. Libraries were prepared by immunoSEQ multiplex PCR; TCRdb keeps only in-frame clonotypes and omits some of them. The table records 150,000 or so clones, approximately 81% of them present only once. Sample: PBMCs or T cells enriched from blood (not recorded which). Source of these receptors: a woman aged 50 to 60 who had recovered from COVID-19. The CDR3 runs from the conserved cysteine through the conserved F or W. The order of the fields is J gene, CDR3 length, D gene, V gene, clone size, CDR3 protein, CDR3 DNA. D genes are given only for firm matches. Only some rows state a clone size, as once, few, many or a class for expanded clones.

TRBJ1-3,15,NA,TRBV9,NA,CASSVMANSGNTIYF,TGTGCCAGCAGCGTAATGGCAAACTCTGGAAACACCATATATTTT
TRBJ2-2,16,NA,TRBV28,NA,CASDDAAAFGTGELFF,TGTGCCAGCGACGATGCGGCCGCTTTCGGCACCGGGGAGCTGTTTTTT
TRBJ2-2,16,TRBD1,TRBV7-9,NA,CASSLPTGGGTGELFF,TGTGCCAGCAGCCTACCGACAGGGGGAGGGACCGGGGAGCTGTTTTTT
TRBJ1-4,14,NA,TRBV7-2,NA,CASSLVHRNEKLFF,TGTGCCAGCAGCTTAGTACATCGTAATGAAAAACTGTTTTTT
TRBJ1-2,15,NA,TRBV15,few,CATSRDRMGAEGYTF,TGTGCCACCAGCAGAGATCGGATGGGGGCGGAGGGCTACACCTTC
TRBJ2-3,17,TRBD2,TRBV28,NA,CASSLLWTSGSVDTQYF,TGTGCCAGCAGTTTACTATGGACTAGCGGGAGTGTAGATACGCAGTATTTT
TRBJ2-7,16,TRBD2,TRBV6-5,NA,CASSSNVAGGSYEQYF,TGTGCCAGCAGTTCTAACGTAGCGGGGGGCTCCTACGAGCAGTACTTC
TRBJ2-7,17,TRBD2,TRBV7-8,NA,CASSLERWGGLGTEQYF,TGTGCCAGCAGCTTAGAGCGGTGGGGCGGACTAGGCACCGAGCAGTACTTC
TRBJ1-1,14,TRBD1,TRBV27,NA,CASSWTGGDTEAFF,TGTGCCAGCAGTTGGACAGGGGGTGACACTGAAGCTTTCTTT
TRBJ2-1,16,TRBD2,TRBV9,NA,CASSVADGRVDNEQFF,TGTGCCAGCAGCGTAGCAGACGGGAGGGTCGACAATGAGCAGTTCTTC
TRBJ2-7,9,NA,TRBV20-1,NA,CSARGSYDF,TGCAGTGCGAGGGGGTCCTACGACTTC
TRBJ2-1,13,NA,TRBV5-6,NA,CASSLAGTRAPIF,TGTGCCAGCAGCTTGGCCGGGACAAGGGCCCCGATCTTC
TRBJ2-1,15,NA,TRBV19,NA,CASSIVAGPGNEQFF,TGTGCCAGTAGTATAGTGGCAGGGCCCGGGAATGAGCAGTTCTTC
TRBJ1-6,15,TRBD1,TRBV2,NA,CASNWDSASNSPLHF,TGTGCCAGCAATTGGGACAGTGCCTCCAATTCACCCCTCCACTTT
TRBJ1-1,14,NA,TRBV5-1,NA,CASSPRGSRTEAFF,TGCGCCAGCAGCCCCCGGGGGTCTCGAACTGAAGCTTTCTTT
TRBJ2-3,15,TRBD2,TRBV28,many,CASSRLAGGTDTQYF,TGTGCCAGCAGTCGACTAGCGGGGGGCACAGATACGCAGTATTTT
TRBJ1-2,14,NA,TRBV6-6,NA,CASLERGSHPGYTF,TGTGCCAGCTTAGAAAGGGGGTCCCACCCCGGCTACACCTTC
TRBJ1-4,16,TRBD1,TRBV25-1,NA,CASSDAGGTGREKLFF,TGTGCCAGCAGCGATGCTGGTGGGACAGGGAGGGAAAAACTGTTTTTT
TRBJ2-1,11,NA,TRBV2,NA,CASIQRSRQFF,TGTGCCAGCATCCAGCGGTCGAGGCAGTTCTTC
TRBJ2-7,15,NA,TRBV19,NA,CASSTPGTLSYEQYF,TGTGCCAGTAGTACACCCGGGACACTTTCCTACGAGCAGTACTTC
TRBJ2-1,15,TRBD2,TRBV7-2,NA,CASSPAGGPGEEQFF,TGTGCCAGCAGCCCCGCGGGAGGTCCGGGGGAGGAGCAGTTCTTC
TRBJ1-3,14,NA,TRBV6-2/TRBV6-3,NA,CASSNRATGNTIYF,TGTGCCAGCAGCAACAGGGCTACGGGAAACACCATATATTTT
TRBJ2-5,15,TRBD2,TRBV13,once,CASSTRLAGVETQYF,TGTGCCAGCAGCACCCGACTAGCGGGGGTGGAGACCCAGTACTTC
TRBJ2-3,18,TRBD2,TRBV5-4,once,CASSSPSGGAGGTDTQYF,TGTGCCAGCAGCTCACCCAGCGGGGGGGCGGGTGGAACAGATACGCAGTATTTT
TRBJ1-2,12,NA,TRBV6-5,once,CASRAGIYGYTF,TGTGCCAGCAGGGCAGGAATATATGGCTACACCTTC
TRBJ1-2,14,NA,TRBV11-3,once,CASSFHRSNYGYTF,TGTGCCAGCAGCTTCCACAGGAGCAACTATGGCTACACCTTC
TRBJ1-1,12,NA,TRBV18,NA,CASSKPGGMAFF,TGTGCCAGCTCAAAACCGGGAGGAATGGCTTTCTTT
TRBJ1-5,13,NA,TRBV6-5,NA,CASSYSIGQPQHF,TGTGCCAGCAGTTACTCGATCGGTCAGCCCCAGCATTTT
TRBJ1-2,19,NA,TRBV5-6,NA,CASSLGEALGAHPLDGYTF,TGTGCCAGCAGCTTGGGGGAGGCACTAGGGGCGCACCCCTTGGACGGCTACACCTTC
TRBJ2-2,15,TRBD1,TRBV5-6,NA,CASSNRQGWTGELFF,TGTGCCAGCAGCAACCGACAGGGTTGGACCGGGGAGCTGTTTTTT
TRBJ2-5,10,NA,TRBV3-1/TRBV3-2,NA,CATQQETQYF,TGTGCCACCCAACAAGAGACCCAGTACTTC
TRBJ1-1,13,NA,TRBV5-4,NA,CASSRQMNTEAFF,TGTGCCAGCAGTCGACAGATGAACACTGAAGCTTTCTTT
TRBJ1-5,18,TRBD1,TRBV6-2/TRBV6-3,NA,CASSYHSPTGGENQPQHF,TGTGCCAGCAGTTACCATTCACCGACAGGGGGCGAGAATCAGCCCCAGCATTTT
TRBJ2-5,15,TRBD2,TRBV6-5,once,CASNSGGIGGETQYF,TGTGCCAGCAACTCGGGAGGGATAGGGGGAGAGACCCAGTACTTC
TRBJ1-2,13,NA,TRBV7-9,NA,CASSAKPFYGYTF,TGTGCCAGCAGCGCTAAACCTTTCTATGGCTACACCTTC
TRBJ2-3,14,TRBD2,TRBV27,once,CASSSLANTDTQYF,TGTGCCAGCAGTTCACTAGCGAACACAGATACGCAGTATTTT
TRBJ1-6,14,NA,TRBV9,NA,CASSVEGGDSPLHF,TGTGCCAGCAGCGTAGAGGGGGGGGATTCACCCCTCCACTTT
TRBJ1-1,14,TRBD1,TRBV27,NA,CASSSGQGVTEAFF,TGTGCCAGCAGTAGCGGACAGGGGGTGACTGAAGCTTTCTTT
TRBJ1-5,15,NA,TRBV28,NA,CASSPGTGGKQPQHF,TGTGCCAGCAGTCCCGGAACGGGAGGAAAACAGCCCCAGCATTTT
TRBJ2-7,15,TRBD2,TRBV27,few,CASTPLAAGTYEQYF,TGTGCCAGCACCCCACTAGCGGCGGGAACTTACGAGCAGTACTTC
TRBJ2-2,14,TRBD2,TRBV7-3,NA,CASSLGGGQGELFF,TGTGCCAGCAGCTTAGGCGGGGGGCAAGGGGAGCTGTTTTTT
TRBJ1-1,14,NA,TRBV2,NA,CASSQQGEVTEAFF,TGTGCCAGCAGCCAACAGGGAGAAGTCACTGAAGCTTTCTTT